This T cell receptor (beta chain) came from a study of T cells after yellow fever vaccination. This clonotype was recorded a few times. Its antigen remains unknown. Study-level points and caveats: Some clonotypes, a small share, were shared between CD4 and CD8 compartments. After the booster, over 95% of CD4 and 75% to 90% of CD8 primary-response clones were re-detected. A weaker but faster secondary response was observed, peaking on day 5 versus 15.

The authors made TCR cDNA by 5'RACE template switching, adding a universal primer site and UMIs. TCRdb re-analysed the 5' RACE reads in MiXCR, keeping a single row per CDR3 protein. The table records 450,000 to 650,000 distinct CDR3 sequences, 13% of them present only once. The germline V gene encodes CDR1 MNHEY and CDR2 SVGAGI. This CDR3 has 14 residues. The junction had 8 bases not matched to a gene; V was cut back by 2 bases and J by 8 bases. V usage is TRBV6-5 and J usage is TRBJ1-1, with TRBD1 identical over 7 bases. This receptor was identified in a man aged 25 to 40 who received the YFV17D yellow fever vaccine. The specimen comprised PBMCs, sampled on the day of the yellow fever booster vaccination. The CDR3 region is CASSYEAGGPEAFF. The CDR3 DNA reads as TGTGCCAGCAGTTACGAGGCAGGGGGGCCCGAAGCTTTCTTT.